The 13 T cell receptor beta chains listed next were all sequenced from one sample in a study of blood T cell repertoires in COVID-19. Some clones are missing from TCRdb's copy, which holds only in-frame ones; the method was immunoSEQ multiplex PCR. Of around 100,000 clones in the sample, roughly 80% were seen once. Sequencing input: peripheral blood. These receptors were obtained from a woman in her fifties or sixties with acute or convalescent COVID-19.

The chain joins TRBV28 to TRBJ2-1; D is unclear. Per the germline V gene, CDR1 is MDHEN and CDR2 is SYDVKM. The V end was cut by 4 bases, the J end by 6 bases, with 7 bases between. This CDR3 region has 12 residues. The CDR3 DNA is TGTGCCAGCAGTTCCTCCCCCAATGAGCAGTTCTTC. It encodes CASSSSPNEQFF.

For the CDR3, the DNA is TGTGCCAGCAGCTTTTCTATTCATGACAGCAACTATGGCTACACCTTC. It yields the protein CASSFSIHDSNYGYTF. The chain employs TRBV7-2 and TRBJ1-2; D is perhaps TRBD1 (5 bases). The germline V gene has CDR1 SGHTA and CDR2 FQGNSA. CDR3 size: 16 residues. V was pared by 3 bases and J by 2 bases, with 16 bases between.

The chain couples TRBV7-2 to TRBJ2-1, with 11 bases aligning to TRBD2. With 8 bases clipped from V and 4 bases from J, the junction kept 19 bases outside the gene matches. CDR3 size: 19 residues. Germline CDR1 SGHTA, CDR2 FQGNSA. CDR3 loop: CASHTLGGSGGARYNEQFF. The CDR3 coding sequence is TGTGCCAGCCACACACTCGGGGGTAGCGGGGGGGCCCGGTACAATGAGCAGTTCTTC.

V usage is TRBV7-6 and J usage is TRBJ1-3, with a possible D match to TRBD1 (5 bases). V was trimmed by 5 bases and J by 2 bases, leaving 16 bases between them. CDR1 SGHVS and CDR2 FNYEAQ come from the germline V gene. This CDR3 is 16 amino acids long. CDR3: CASSPYSGAAGNTIYF. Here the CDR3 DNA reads TGTGCCAGCAGCCCCTACTCTGGGGCGGCTGGAAACACCATATATTTT. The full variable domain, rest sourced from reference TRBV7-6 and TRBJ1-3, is GAGVSQSPRYKVTKRGQDVALRCDPISGHVSLYWYRQALGQGPEFLTYFNYEAQQDKSGLPNDRFSAERPEGSISTLTIQRTEQRDSAMYRCASSPYSGAAGNTIYFGEGSWLTVV.

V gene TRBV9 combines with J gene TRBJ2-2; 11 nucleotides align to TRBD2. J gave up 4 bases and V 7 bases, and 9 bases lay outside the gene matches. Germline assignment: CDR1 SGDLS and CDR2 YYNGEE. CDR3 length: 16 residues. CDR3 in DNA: TGTGCCAGCGCGGATCGGCTAGCGGGGGGCACCGGGGAGCTGTTTTTT. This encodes CASADRLAGGTGELFF.

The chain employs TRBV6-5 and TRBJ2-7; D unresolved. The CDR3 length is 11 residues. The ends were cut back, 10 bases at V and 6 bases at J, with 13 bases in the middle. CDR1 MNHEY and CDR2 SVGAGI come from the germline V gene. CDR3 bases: TGTGCCACAACCGACTCCCGCGAGCAGTACTTC. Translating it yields CATTDSREQYF.

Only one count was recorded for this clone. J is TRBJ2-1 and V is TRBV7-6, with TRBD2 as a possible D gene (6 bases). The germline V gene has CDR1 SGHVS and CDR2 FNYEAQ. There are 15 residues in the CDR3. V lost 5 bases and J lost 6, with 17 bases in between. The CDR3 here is CASSRMAGQSNEQFF. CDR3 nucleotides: TGTGCCAGCAGCCGGATGGCGGGGCAAAGCAATGAGCAGTTCTTC.

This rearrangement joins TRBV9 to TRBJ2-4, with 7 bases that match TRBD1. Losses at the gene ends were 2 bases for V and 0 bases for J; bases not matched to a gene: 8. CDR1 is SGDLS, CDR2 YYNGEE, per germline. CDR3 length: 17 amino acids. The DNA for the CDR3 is TGTGCCAGCAGCGTCGCAACCGGGACAGTAGCCAAAAACATTCAGTACTTC. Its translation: CASSVATGTVAKNIQYF.

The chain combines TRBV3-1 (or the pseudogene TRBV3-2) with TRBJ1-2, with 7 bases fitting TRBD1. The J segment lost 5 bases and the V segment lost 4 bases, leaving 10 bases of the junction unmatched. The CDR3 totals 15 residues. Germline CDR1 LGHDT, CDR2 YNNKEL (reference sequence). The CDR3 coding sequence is TGTGCCAGCAGCCGATCACAGGGGACGGTTTATGGCTACACCTTC. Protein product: CASSRSQGTVYGYTF.

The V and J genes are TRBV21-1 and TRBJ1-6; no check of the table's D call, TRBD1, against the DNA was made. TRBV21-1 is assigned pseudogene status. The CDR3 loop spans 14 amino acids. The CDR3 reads CASSKTGANSPLHF. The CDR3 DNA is TGTGCCAGCAGCAAGACAGGGGCAAATTCACCCCTCCACTTT.

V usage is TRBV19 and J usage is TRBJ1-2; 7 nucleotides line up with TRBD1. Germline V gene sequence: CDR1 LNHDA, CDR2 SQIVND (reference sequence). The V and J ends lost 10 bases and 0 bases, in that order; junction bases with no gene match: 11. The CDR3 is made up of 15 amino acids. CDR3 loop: CATKPRDRANYGYTF. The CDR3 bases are TGTGCCACCAAACCTCGGGACAGAGCTAACTATGGCTACACCTTC.

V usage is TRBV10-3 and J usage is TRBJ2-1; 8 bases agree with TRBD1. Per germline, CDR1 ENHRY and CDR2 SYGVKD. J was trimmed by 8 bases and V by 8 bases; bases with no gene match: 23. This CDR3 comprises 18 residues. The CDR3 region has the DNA TGTGCCATCCTAGAACCCCCGCGACAGGGGTCGATTTACGATGAGCAGTTCTTC. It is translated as CAILEPPRQGSIYDEQFF.

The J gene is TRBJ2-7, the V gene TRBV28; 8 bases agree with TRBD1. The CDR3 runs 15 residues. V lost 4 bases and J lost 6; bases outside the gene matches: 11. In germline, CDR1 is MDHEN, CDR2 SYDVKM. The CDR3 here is CASSSMTGDRREQYF. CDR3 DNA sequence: TGTGCCAGCAGTTCCATGACAGGGGACCGCCGCGAGCAGTACTTC.